This TCR beta chain is drawn from a study of spatial heterogeneity in lung cancer. The study tagged each TCR cDNA molecule with a unique molecular identifier. TCRdb ran MiXCR on the 5' RACE reads and lists one entry per CDR3 protein. The sample has fewer than 7,500 distinct CDR3 sequences, around 13% seen once. Regarding the study as a whole: Counts of expanded alpha and beta TCRs within tumors tracked the tumor nonsynonymous mutation count.

This sample's time point: sample taken at primary tumor resection. Unsorted samples of tumor, nontumor lung or frozen PBMC had their whole RNA sequenced. CDR1 and CDR2 from the germline V gene are MDHEN and SYDVKM. V lost 5 bases, J lost 9 bases, and 20 bases lay in between. The length of the CDR3 is 16 residues. This clonotype is categorized as medium-sized. Its antigen is as yet unknown. This beta chain slipped into a library made for alpha chains as a stray read, so its size is not meaningful. The origin of this receptor is a male donor with early-stage non-small cell lung cancer. The sample in question was lung tumor tissue, obtained at surgery. V usage is TRBV28 and J usage is TRBJ1-6, with a possible D match to TRBD1 (5 bases). The CDR3, as DNA: TGTGCCAGCAGTCAAATTAGGGCCCCTGGGGCTTCACCCCTCCACTTT. This sequence encodes CASSQIRAPGASPLHF.